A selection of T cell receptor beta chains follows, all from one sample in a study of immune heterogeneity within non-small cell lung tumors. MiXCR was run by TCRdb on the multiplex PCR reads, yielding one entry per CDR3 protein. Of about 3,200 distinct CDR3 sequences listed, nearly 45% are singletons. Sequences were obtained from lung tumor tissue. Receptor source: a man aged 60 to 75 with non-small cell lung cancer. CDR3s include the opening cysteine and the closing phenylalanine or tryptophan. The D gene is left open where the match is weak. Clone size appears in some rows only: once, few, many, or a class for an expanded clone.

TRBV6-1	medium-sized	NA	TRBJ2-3	TGTGCCAGCAGCGAGTGGGATACGCAGTATTTT	CASSEWDTQYF
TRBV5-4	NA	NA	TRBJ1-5	TGTGCCAGCAGCTTCACAGGGTCCCGGGGCAATCAGCCCCAGCATTTT	CASSFTGSRGNQPQHF
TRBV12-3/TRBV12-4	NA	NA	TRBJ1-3	TGTGCCAGCAGCTACAGACCACGAGACTCTGGAAACACCATATATTTT	CASSYRPRDSGNTIYF
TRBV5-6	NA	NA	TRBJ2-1	TGTGCCAGCAGCTTGCGGGGGAGCTCCTACAATGAGCAGTTCTTC	CASSLRGSSYNEQFF
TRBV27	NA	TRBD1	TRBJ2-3	TGTGCCAGCAGTTTAGGACGTGGAGGGCGGGGACAGGGCACAGATACGCAGTATTTT	CASSLGRGGRGQGTDTQYF
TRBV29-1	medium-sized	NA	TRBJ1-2	TGCAGCGTTGAAGATCTATCCCCCCATGGCTACACCTTC	CSVEDLSPHGYTF
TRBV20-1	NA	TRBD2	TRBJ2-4	TGCAGTGCTAGAGATAGATCTAGCGGGAGAGCCAAAAACATTCAGTACTTC	CSARDRSSGRAKNIQYF
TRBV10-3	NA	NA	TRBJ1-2	TGTGCCATCGCCAACGAGGGTGGCTACACCTTC	CAIANEGGYTF
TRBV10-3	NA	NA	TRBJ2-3	TGTGCCATCAGTGAGTCGAGCAGGGATACGCAGTATTTT	CAISESSRDTQYF
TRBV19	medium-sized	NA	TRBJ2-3	TGTGCCAGTGGAACAGGGATGGGAGATACGCAGTATTTT	CASGTGMGDTQYF
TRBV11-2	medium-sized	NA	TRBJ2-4	TGTGCCAGCAGCCCCCGGGGTGAGAACATTCAGTACTTC	CASSPRGENIQYF
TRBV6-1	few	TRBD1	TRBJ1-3	TGTGCCAGCAGTGATCCGGGACAGGGCTCTGGAAACACCATATATTTT	CASSDPGQGSGNTIYF
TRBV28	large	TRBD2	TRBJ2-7	TGTGCCAGCAGTTTGGGGGGGCGCGGGAGGGTCAACTACGAGCAGTACTTC	CASSLGGRGRVNYEQYF
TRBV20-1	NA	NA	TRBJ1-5	TGCAGTGCTAGAGTGGCAGGGAGGCAGCCCCAGCATTTT	CSARVAGRQPQHF
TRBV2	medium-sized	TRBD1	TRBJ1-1	TGTGCCAGCAGTGAGACAGGGTGGAACACTGAAGCTTTCTTT	CASSETGWNTEAFF
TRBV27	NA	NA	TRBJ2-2	TGTGCCAGCAGTGCCCACATGAACACCGGGGAGCTGTTTTTT	CASSAHMNTGELFF
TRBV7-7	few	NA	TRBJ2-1	TGTGCCAGCAGCGATGGGGCTTATAATGAGCAGTTCTTC	CASSDGAYNEQFF
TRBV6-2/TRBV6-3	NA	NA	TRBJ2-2	TGTGCCAGCAGTTATGCGGACACCGGGGAGCTGTTTTTT	CASSYADTGELFF
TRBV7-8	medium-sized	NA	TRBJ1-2	TGTGCCAGCAGCTTATCGGGCGGGCAGGGTCTCTTTGGCTACACCTTC	CASSLSGGQGLFGYTF
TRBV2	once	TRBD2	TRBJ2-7	TGTGCCAGCAGTGATACTAGCGGGCGTTCCTACGAGCAGTACTTC	CASSDTSGRSYEQYF
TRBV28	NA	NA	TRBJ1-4	TGTGCCAGCAGTTTAAGCGCGGGAAAACTGTTTTTT	CASSLSAGKLFF
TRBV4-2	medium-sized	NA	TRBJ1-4	TGTGCCAGCAGCCCCAGCGGGGGGGGGATTAATGAAAAACTGTTTTTT	CASSPSGGGINEKLFF
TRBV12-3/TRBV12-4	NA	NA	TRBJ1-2	TGTGCCAGCAGCCCGACGGGGGGGCTGGGCTATGGCTACACCTTC	CASSPTGGLGYGYTF
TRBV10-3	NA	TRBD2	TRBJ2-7	TGTGCCATCAGTGAGTCAGGCGGGAGCTACGAGCAGTACTTC	CAISESGGSYEQYF
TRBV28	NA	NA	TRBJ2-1	TGTGCCAGCAACACTACTAAATTTCACGGCAATGAGCAGTTCTTC	CASNTTKFHGNEQFF
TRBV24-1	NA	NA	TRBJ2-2	TGTGCCACCAGTGATTCCCACTATAATCCCGGGGAGCTGTTTTTT	CATSDSHYNPGELFF
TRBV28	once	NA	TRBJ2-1	TGTGCCAGCAGTTTTTTGCCTAACTTACCGTATTTT	CASSFLPNLPYF
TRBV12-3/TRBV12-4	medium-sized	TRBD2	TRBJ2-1	TGTGCCAGCAGTTTAACCCAACTAGCGGGAACCTACAATGAGCAGTTCTTC	CASSLTQLAGTYNEQFF
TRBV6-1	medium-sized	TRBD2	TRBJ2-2	TGTGCCAGCAGTGCCTCACTAGCGGGAGTGATCACCGGGGAGCTGTTTTTT	CASSASLAGVITGELFF
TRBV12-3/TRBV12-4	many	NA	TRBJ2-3	TGTGCCAGCTGCTTAGGGGATACGCAGTATTTT	CASCLGDTQYF
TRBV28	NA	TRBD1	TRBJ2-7	TGTGCCAGCAGTTTAGGGTTTGAGGACAGGGGTCAGTACGAGCAGTACTTC	CASSLGFEDRGQYEQYF
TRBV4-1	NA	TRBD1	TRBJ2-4	TGCGCCAGCAGCCACACAGGGGGCATTCAGTACTTC	CASSHTGGIQYF
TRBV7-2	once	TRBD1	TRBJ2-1	TGTGCCAGCAGACCCGGGTCGGGCAGGGGGCGTAATGAGCAGTTCTTC	CASRPGSGRGRNEQFF
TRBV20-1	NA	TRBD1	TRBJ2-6	TGCAGTGCCGGGAAAAGGGGACAGGGTGTTACTGGGGCCAGCGTCCTGACTTTC	CSAGKRGQGVTGASVLTF
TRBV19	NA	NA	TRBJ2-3	TGTGCCAGTAGTTCGGTGGGGGCAGATACGCAGTATTTT	CASSSVGADTQYF
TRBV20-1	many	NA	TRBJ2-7	TGCAGTGCTAGACAGTCCCCCTACGAGCAGTACTTC	CSARQSPYEQYF
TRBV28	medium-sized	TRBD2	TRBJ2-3	TGTGCCAGCAGTCCGAGCCCCGGGTCTAGCGGAGGTAGCACAGATACGCAGTATTTT	CASSPSPGSSGGSTDTQYF
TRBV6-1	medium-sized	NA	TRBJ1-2	TGTGCCAGCAGTGAAAGGGCAGACTATGGCTACACCTTC	CASSERADYGYTF
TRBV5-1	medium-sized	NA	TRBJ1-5	TGCGCCAGCAGCTCTCACAGAGATGGGGGGTCCTATCAGCCCCAGCATTTT	CASSSHRDGGSYQPQHF
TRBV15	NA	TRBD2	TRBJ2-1	TGTGCCACCAGCAGGAGCGGGAGAGTTGGGAATGAGCAGTTCTTC	CATSRSGRVGNEQFF
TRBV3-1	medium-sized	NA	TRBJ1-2	TGTGCCAGCAGCCTTCCGTCGGGAGCTAACTATGGCTACACCTTC	CASSLPSGANYGYTF
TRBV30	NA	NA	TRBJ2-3	TGTGCCTGGAGTGTATTGGGGACAATTGGCACAGATACGCAGTATTTT	CAWSVLGTIGTDTQYF
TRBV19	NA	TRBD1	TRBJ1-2	TGTGCCAGTAGTTCTCTTGGGACAGGGGAACACTATGGCTACACCTTC	CASSSLGTGEHYGYTF
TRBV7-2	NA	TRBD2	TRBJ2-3	TGTGCCAGCAGCTTAGAGGCTTCTAGCGGGAGCCTTATAACGAGCACAGATACGCAGTATTTT	CASSLEASSGSLITSTDTQYF
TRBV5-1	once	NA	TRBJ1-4	TGCGCCAGCAGCTTGGAGGCTTCGAATGAAAAACTGTTTTTT	CASSLEASNEKLFF
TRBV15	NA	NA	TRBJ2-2	TGTGCCACCAGAGGTTTTACAGGGTTATCCGGGGAGCTGTTTTTT	CATRGFTGLSGELFF
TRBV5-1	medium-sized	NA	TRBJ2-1	TGCGCCAGTACCCGGTCGGGGAGCTCCTACAATGAGCAGTTCTTC	CASTRSGSSYNEQFF
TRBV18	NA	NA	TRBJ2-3	TGTGCCAGCTCACCTAGCATCGGAAGGACTACTAGCACAGATACGCAGTATTTT	CASSPSIGRTTSTDTQYF
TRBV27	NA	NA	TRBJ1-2	TGTGCCAGCAGGTCACAGGAGCACTATGGCTACACCTTC	CASRSQEHYGYTF